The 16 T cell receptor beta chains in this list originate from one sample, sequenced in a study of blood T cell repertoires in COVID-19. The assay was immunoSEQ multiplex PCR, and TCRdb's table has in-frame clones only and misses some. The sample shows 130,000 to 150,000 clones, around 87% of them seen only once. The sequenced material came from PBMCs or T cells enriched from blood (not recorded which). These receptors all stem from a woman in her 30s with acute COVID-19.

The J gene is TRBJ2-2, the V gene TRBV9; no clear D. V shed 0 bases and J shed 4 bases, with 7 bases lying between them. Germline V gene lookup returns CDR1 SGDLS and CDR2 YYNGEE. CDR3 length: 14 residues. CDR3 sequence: CASSVAAITGELFF. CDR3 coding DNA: TGTGCCAGCAGCGTAGCCGCTATCACCGGGGAGCTGTTTTTT.

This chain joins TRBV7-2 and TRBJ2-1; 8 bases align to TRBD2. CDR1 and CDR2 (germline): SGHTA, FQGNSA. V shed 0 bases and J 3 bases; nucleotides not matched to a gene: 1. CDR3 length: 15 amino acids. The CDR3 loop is CASSLASGIYNEQFF. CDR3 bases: TGTGCCAGCAGCTTAGCTAGCGGGATCTACAATGAGCAGTTCTTC.

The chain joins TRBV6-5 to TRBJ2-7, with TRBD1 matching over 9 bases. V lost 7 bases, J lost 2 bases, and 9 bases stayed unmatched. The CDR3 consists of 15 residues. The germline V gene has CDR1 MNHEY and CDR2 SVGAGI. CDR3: CASTRGRQGAYEQYF. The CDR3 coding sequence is TGTGCCAGCACCAGAGGCCGACAGGGGGCCTACGAGCAGTACTTC.

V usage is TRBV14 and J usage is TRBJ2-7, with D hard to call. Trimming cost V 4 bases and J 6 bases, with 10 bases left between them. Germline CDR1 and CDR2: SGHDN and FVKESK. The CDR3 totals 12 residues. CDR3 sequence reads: CASSRARGEQYF. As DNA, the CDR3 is TGTGCCAGCAGCCGTGCCCGAGGCGAGCAGTACTTC.

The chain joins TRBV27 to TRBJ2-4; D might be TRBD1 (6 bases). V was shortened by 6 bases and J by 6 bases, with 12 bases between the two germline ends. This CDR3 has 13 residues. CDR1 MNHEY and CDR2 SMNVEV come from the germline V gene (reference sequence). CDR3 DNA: TGTGCCAGCAGCACAGGGATCGGAAACATTCAGTACTTC. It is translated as CASSTGIGNIQYF.

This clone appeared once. DNA of the CDR3: TGTGCCAGCTGGGGACAGCCCGTGTCTGAAGCTTTCTTT. Protein: CASWGQPVSEAFF. The chain couples TRBV7-9 to TRBJ1-1; 7 bases match TRBD1. Germline trimming cut 8 bases from V and 6 bases from J; bases unmatched to any gene: 9. The CDR3 is 13 residues long. Germline CDR1 SEHNR, CDR2 FQNEAQ (reference sequence).

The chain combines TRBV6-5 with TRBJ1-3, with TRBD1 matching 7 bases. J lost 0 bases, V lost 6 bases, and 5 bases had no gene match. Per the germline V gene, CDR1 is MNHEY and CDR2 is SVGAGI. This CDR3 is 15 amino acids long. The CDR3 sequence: CASSPGGVSGNTIYF. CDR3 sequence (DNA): TGTGCCAGCAGCCCAGGGGGAGTCTCTGGAAACACCATATATTTT.

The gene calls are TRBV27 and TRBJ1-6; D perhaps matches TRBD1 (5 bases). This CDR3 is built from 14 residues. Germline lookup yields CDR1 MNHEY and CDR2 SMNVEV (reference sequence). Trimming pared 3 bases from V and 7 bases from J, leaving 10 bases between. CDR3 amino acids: CASSFQGSNSPLHF. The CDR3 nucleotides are TGTGCCAGCAGTTTCCAGGGTTCCAATTCACCCCTCCACTTT.

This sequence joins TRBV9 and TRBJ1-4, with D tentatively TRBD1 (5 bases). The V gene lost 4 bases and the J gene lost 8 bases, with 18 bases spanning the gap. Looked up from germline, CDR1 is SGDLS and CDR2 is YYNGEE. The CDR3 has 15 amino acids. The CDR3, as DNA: TGTGCCAGCAGCCCCAGGGCCGTGGCCGGGGAAAAACTGTTTTTT. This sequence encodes CASSPRAVAGEKLFF.

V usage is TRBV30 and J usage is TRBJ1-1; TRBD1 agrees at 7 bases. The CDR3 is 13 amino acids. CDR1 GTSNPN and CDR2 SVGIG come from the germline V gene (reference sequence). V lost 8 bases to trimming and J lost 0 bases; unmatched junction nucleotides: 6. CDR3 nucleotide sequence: TGTGCCACCACGGGACAGATGAACACTGAAGCTTTCTTT. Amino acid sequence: CATTGQMNTEAFF.

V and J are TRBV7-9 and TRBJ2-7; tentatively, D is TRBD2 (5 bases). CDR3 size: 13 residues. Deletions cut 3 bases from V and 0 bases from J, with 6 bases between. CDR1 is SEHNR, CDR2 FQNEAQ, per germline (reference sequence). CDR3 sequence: CASSFGGSYEQYF. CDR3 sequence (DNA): TGTGCCAGCAGCTTCGGAGGCTCCTACGAGCAGTACTTC.

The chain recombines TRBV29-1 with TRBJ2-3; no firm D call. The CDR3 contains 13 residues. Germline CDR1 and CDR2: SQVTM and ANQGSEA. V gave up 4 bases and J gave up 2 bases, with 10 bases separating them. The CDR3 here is CSVGMAFTDTQYF. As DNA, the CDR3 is TGCAGCGTTGGAATGGCCTTCACAGATACGCAGTATTTT.

The CDR3 bases are TGTGCCAGCAGCTTAGAGGGGGCCTCGTATCAGCCCCAGCATTTT. Translation gives CASSLEGASYQPQHF. This chain uses TRBV5-5 with TRBJ1-5, with 7 bases that match TRBD1. V was clipped by 2 bases and J by 5 bases; unmatched bases: 7. In germline, CDR1 is SGHKS, CDR2 YYEKEE (reference sequence). The CDR3 has 15 residues. Combining the CDR3 with reference TRBV5-5 and TRBJ1-5 gives the whole variable domain DAGVTQSPTHLIKTRGQQVTLRCSPISGHKSVSWYQQVLGQGPQFIFQYYEKEERGRGNFPDRFSARQFPNYSSELNVNALLLGDSALYLCASSLEGASYQPQHFGDGTRLSIL.

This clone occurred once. CDR3 bases: TGTGCCAGCAGCGTAGCGTCTAGCGGCAAAAACATTCAGTACTTC. Protein product: CASSVASSGKNIQYF. The chain has TRBV9 and TRBJ2-4; 7 bases are a match to TRBD2. This CDR3 spans 15 amino acids. The V segment lost 0 bases and the J segment 3 bases; nucleotides outside the gene matches: 3. Germline V gene data show CDR1 as SGDLS and CDR2 as YYNGEE.

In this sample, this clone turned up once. In DNA, the CDR3 is TGTGCCAGCAGCGGAATTAGCGGGAGGGCAGGTAATGAGCAGTTCTTC. Its translation is CASSGISGRAGNEQFF. V usage is TRBV5-4 and J usage is TRBJ2-1; 11 positions agree with TRBD2. The CDR3 totals 16 residues. V lost 4 bases and J lost 7; bases outside the gene matches: 10. Germline V gene sequence: CDR1 SGHNT, CDR2 YYREEE (reference sequence).

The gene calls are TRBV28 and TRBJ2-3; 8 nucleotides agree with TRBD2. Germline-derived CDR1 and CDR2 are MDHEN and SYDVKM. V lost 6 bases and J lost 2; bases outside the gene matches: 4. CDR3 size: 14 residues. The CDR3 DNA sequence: TGTGCCAGCAGCCTAGCGGGTACCACAGATACGCAGTATTTT. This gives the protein CASSLAGTTDTQYF.